The entry below describes one T cell receptor (beta chain). Its antigen is unknown. This specimen belongs to a study of cytomegalovirus exposure and HLA in healthy donors. General study results and limits: High sensitivity and specificity were reportedly achieved when the classifier diagnosed cytomegalovirus status.

The CDR3 is 16 amino acids. The germline gives CDR1 LNHNV, CDR2 YYDKDF (reference sequence). Trimming took 5 bases from V and 4 from J; bases not matched to a gene: 14. This PCR relied on a set of 60 Vbeta primers and 13 Jbeta primers. Profiled with immunoSEQ multiplex PCR; TCRdb holds only in-frame clones, not every one. In the table there are 70,000 to 75,000 clones, 72% of which are singletons. This sequence was found in a woman aged 40 to 50 in good health and CMV-seropositive. The chain combines TRBV15 with TRBJ2-7; 7 bases align to TRBD1. The sample was PBMCs. CDR3 DNA sequence: TGTGCCACCAGCGAGGGGATTGGGGACAGATTGTACGAGCAGTACTTC. It is translated as CATSEGIGDRLYEQYF.